The present TCR beta chain was sequenced within a study of cytomegalovirus exposure and HLA in healthy donors. General observations from the study: A later analysis reportedly identified an Asian-associated ancestry cluster as carrying fewer N-insertions than the approximately 670-donor mean.

A word on this clone: Its antigen is as yet unknown.

Primers included in the PCR were 60 Vbeta and 13 Jbeta primers. The repertoire was sequenced with immunoSEQ multiplex PCR; TCRdb's copy has only in-frame clones and lacks some. The sample lists over 150,000 clones; about 80% were seen once. Germline CDR1 reads SGHDN; CDR2 reads FVKESK. V was cut by 4 bases and J by 4 bases, with 17 bases left in between. CDR3 length: 16 amino acids. The chain recombines TRBV14 with TRBJ1-3; TRBD1 might be the D (5 bases). The sequenced sample consisted of PBMCs. This clonotype originated in a boy younger than 18 in good health and CMV-seronegative. The CDR3 loop reads CASSPLGGVPGNTIYF. The CDR3 DNA is TGTGCCAGCAGCCCGCTGGGAGGGGTACCGGGAAACACCATATATTTT.